This section outlines one TCR beta chain sequence together with its context. These data originate in a study of blood T cell repertoires in COVID-19. Generated by immunoSEQ multiplex PCR, the TCRdb table keeps only in-frame clones and is missing some. Found here are 120,000 to 150,000 clones, roughly 90% of them singletons; the top ten hold over 0.75%. The V gene end was trimmed by 4 bases and the J gene end by 5 bases; junction bases not matched to a gene: 8. The CDR3 totals 15 residues. Germline V CDR1 and CDR2: SGHDT, YYEEEE. This chain connects TRBV5-6 to TRBJ2-7; 11 nucleotides agree with TRBD1. Sequencing used peripheral blood. The sequence derives from a woman in her 50s with acute or convalescent COVID-19. CDR3 amino acids: CASSIYGQGAHEQYF. CDR3 DNA sequence: TGTGCCAGCAGCATATACGGACAGGGGGCACACGAGCAGTACTTC.